The T cell receptor (beta chain) under discussion was sequenced for a study of shared clonotypes between healthy human individuals. CD45RA+ naive and CD45RA-negative memory subsets were separated from CD4+ cells. Using immunoSEQ multiplex PCR, the repertoire was profiled, and TCRdb retains in-frame clones only, with some absent. The sample has about 2,500,000 clones, approximately 92% seen once; the top ten hold around 0.15%. Germline assignment: CDR1 MDHEN and CDR2 SYDVKM. Trimming removed 2 bases from V and 0 bases from J, with 10 bases in between. This CDR3 spans 15 amino acids. This clone was picked up a small number of times.

This receptor was obtained from a man aged 18 to 30 in good health. Material: naive CD4+ T cells sorted from blood. Subset here: CD45RA+ positively selected. This chain joins TRBV28 and TRBJ1-1, with D possibly matching TRBD1 (6 bases). The CDR3 nucleotides read TGTGCCAGCAGTTTAACAGGGACCATGAACACTGAAGCTTTCTTT. Amino acids: CASSLTGTMNTEAFF.